What follows is one T cell receptor (beta chain) and its context. Antigen unknown. The data originate from a study of CD8 T cells in Susac syndrome. Overall study findings and caveats: Regarding the TCR sequencing and HLA analysis, the study admitted that a relatively small number of individuals were involved. The CD4+ T cell repertoires from Susac syndrome exhibited no clonal expansion.

Germline-derived CDR1 and CDR2 are LGHDT and YNNKEL (reference sequence). The ends were cut back, 4 bases at V and 0 bases at J, with 18 bases in the middle. This CDR3 is built from 17 residues. Reverse transcription of about 0.45 to 1 ug RNA was performed with random hexamers. Amplification of TCR beta CDR3 used immunoSEQ multiplex PCR across 54 Vbeta and 13 Jbeta. Via MiXCR, TCRdb re-called the immunoSEQ multiplex PCR reads, giving one row per CDR3 protein. The data contain under 200,000 distinct CDR3 sequences, approximately 94% of them singletons. The sequenced material came from CD4+ T cells from PBMCs. The receptor comes from a human donor with Susac syndrome. V and J are TRBV3-1 and TRBJ2-5; D perhaps matches TRBD2 (6 bases). CDR3 DNA: TGTGCCAGCAGCCCCCAGCTAGCTGGGGGGAACCAAGAGACCCAGTACTTC. The encoded protein is CASSPQLAGGNQETQYF.